One sample yielded the 11 T cell receptor beta chains listed below, sequenced in a study of regulatory T cells in long-lasting Graves disease. The time point here: persistent/refractory GD, antithyroid drugs over 5 years with positive TRAb. PBMCs were the source of the RNA used for TCR sequencing. Building the TCR beta libraries relied on iRepertoire HTBI primers, and CDR3 regions underwent Arm-PCR. MiXCR, applied by TCRdb to the multiplex PCR reads, yields one record per CDR3 protein. The sample includes about 470,000 distinct CDR3 sequences, about 20% of them seen just once. Source: peripheral blood mononuclear cells (PBMCs), taken when the disease was refractory, from a patient treated with antithyroid drugs. The receptor source for this set is a female donor with Graves disease.

In this sample, this clonotype turned up many times. This chain joins TRBV27 and TRBJ1-1, with 8 bases that match TRBD1. V lost 6 bases, J lost 1 base, and 7 bases stayed unmatched. CDR3 size: 15 residues. Germline-derived CDR1 and CDR2 are MNHEY and SMNVEV (reference sequence). This CDR3 is CASSLSGTGNTEAFF. The CDR3 coding sequence is TGTGCCAGCAGCTTGTCCGGGACAGGGAACACTGAAGCTTTCTTT.

Note on this clonotype: Since a far larger clone is one base different, this is likely a read error. The CDR3 sequence: CASGQGPYEQYF. The CDR3 DNA is TGTGCCAGCGGACAGGGTCCCTACGAGCAGTACTTC. The V call is TRBV7-9, the J call TRBJ2-7, with 8 bases matching TRBD1. This CDR3 is 12 amino acids long. Germline values: CDR1 SEHNR, CDR2 FQNEAQ (reference sequence). Trimming at V came to 8 bases and at J to 2 bases, leaving 2 bases not matched to a gene.

This clonotype has just a few counts. The rearrangement links TRBV30 to TRBJ2-7; no definite D call. The CDR3 length is 13 residues. Germline V gene lookup returns CDR1 GTSNPN and CDR2 SVGIG (reference sequence). Trimming took off 1 base at V and 0 bases at J, with 7 bases between the two ends. CDR3 region: CAWSAANSYEQYF. CDR3 sequence (DNA): TGTGCCTGGAGTGCTGCAAACTCCTACGAGCAGTACTTC.

As concerns this clonotype: One base away lies a much larger clone, so this may be a sequencing read error. The chain carries TRBV6-1 and TRBJ1-4; a possible D gene is TRBD1 (5 bases). Germline CDR1 reads MNHNS; CDR2 reads SASEGT. The CDR3 has 15 residues. The CDR3 DNA is TGTACCAGCAGCCCGGGGCTTAGGGCTAATGAAAAACTGTTTTTT. Amino acids: CTSSPGLRANEKLFF.

A note on this clonotype: This may stem from a read error, because a much larger clone lies one nucleotide away. The chain joins TRBV28 to TRBJ1-6, with TRBD1 as a possible D gene (5 bases). Looked up from germline, CDR1 is MDHEN and CDR2 is SYDVKM. The CDR3 consists of 15 residues. V gave up 5 bases and J gave up 5 bases, with 13 bases separating them. The DNA for the CDR3 is TGTGCCAGCAGTCCTCGACAGCCCAATAATTCACCCCTCCACTTT. Protein: CASSPRQPNNSPLHF.

This chain links TRBV6-4 with TRBJ2-3; 14 bases agree with TRBD2. Germline CDR1 MRHNA, CDR2 SNTAGT. The CDR3 has 16 amino acids. V was clipped by 7 bases and J by 1 base; unmatched bases: 4. This CDR3 reads CASTGLAGGGTDTQYF. The CDR3 bases are TGTGCCAGCACTGGACTAGCGGGAGGCGGCACAGATACGCAGTATTTT.

This chain uses TRBV10-3 with TRBJ2-7, with D unresolved. V was cut by 5 bases and J by 1 base, with 21 bases left in between. Germline V CDR1 and CDR2: ENHRY, SYGVKD. The CDR3 length is 17 residues. The CDR3 DNA is TGTGCCATCAGTCAACAGAGGACCGAATTCCTTTCCTACGAGCAGTACTTC. This sequence encodes CAISQQRTEFLSYEQYF.

There are many counts of this clonotype. The V call is TRBV11-1, the J call TRBJ1-1, with no clear D. The V gene lost 5 bases and the J gene lost 5 bases, with 9 bases spanning the gap. The CDR3 extends over 12 amino acids. Per germline, CDR1 SGHAT and CDR2 FQDESV (reference sequence). The DNA for the CDR3 is TGTGCCAGCAGCCACATGGGTACTGAAGCTTTCTTT. This gives the protein CASSHMGTEAFF.

The chain has TRBV20-1 and TRBJ2-5; D possibly uses TRBD1 or TRBD2 (6 bases each). Between the trimmed V and J ends, which lost 2 bases and 10 bases, there was a span of 20 bases. Germline CDR1 and CDR2: DFQATT and SNEGSKA (reference sequence). The CDR3 consists of 14 residues. In nucleotides, the CDR3 is TGCAGTGCTAGACACGACCCTCTAAGGGGGGTCCAGTACTTC. It yields the protein CSARHDPLRGVQYF.

The chain employs TRBV20-1 and TRBJ1-2; 7 bases are a match to TRBD1. Per germline, CDR1 DFQATT and CDR2 SNEGSKA (reference sequence). This CDR3 has 13 residues. Germline trimming cut 5 bases from V and 7 bases from J; bases unmatched to any gene: 10. The CDR3 region has the DNA TGCAGTGCTCCGAGACAGGGATCAGCTGGCTACACCTTC. This codes for CSAPRQGSAGYTF.

The CDR3 loop reads CASTLGSDTQYF. In DNA, the CDR3 is TGTGCCAGCACCTTAGGGAGCGATACGCAGTATTTT. V gene TRBV28 combines with J gene TRBJ2-3; the D gene is possibly TRBD2 (5 bases). Trimming stripped 7 bases from V and 6 bases from J, with 11 bases between. In germline, CDR1 is MDHEN, CDR2 SYDVKM. This CDR3 has 12 residues.